The present TCR beta chain was sequenced within a study of shared clonotypes between healthy human individuals. The study's findings and limits: The sharing of approximately 5.1% of naive CD4 clonotypes was seen across a handful of donors.

The length of the CDR3 is 12 residues. Trimming took 4 bases from V and 2 from J, leaving 6 bases between them. CDR1 and CDR2 (germline): SGHDT, YYEEEE. Each sorted subset replicate got 200 ng genomic DNA, roughly 30,000 genomes. Sequencing used immunoSEQ multiplex PCR; TCRdb keeps in-frame clones, though not all of them. The sample lists fewer than 3 million clones, about nine tenths seen once, with around 0.35% in the top ten. A note on this clone: Its antigen is not identified.

The TCR originated in a man in his late teens or twenties in good health. Some clones in this sample may be carry-over from other donors' samples. The V and J genes are TRBV5-6 and TRBJ2-5; tentative D call: TRBD2 (6 bases). The specimen was naive CD4+ T cells from PBMCs. As for subset: CD45RA+ positively selected. The CDR3, as DNA: TGTGCCAGCAGCCGGGGGCAAGAGACCCAGTACTTC. Encoded protein: CASSRGQETQYF.